Each of the 18 T cell receptor beta chains below was sequenced from the same sample in a study of CD8+CD57+ T cells in acquired aplastic anemia. The TCR beta profiling, which covered VDJ combination and CDR3 sequence, was carried out using genomic DNA as the template. In TCRdb, the reads were re-called with MiXCR into one record per CDR3 protein. This sample has roughly 160,000 distinct CDR3 sequences, with 55% to 70% found just once. The sequenced sample was sorted CD4+, CD8+, or CD8+CD57+ T cells (not recorded which) from PBMCs. The receptors stem from a human donor in good health.

The chain uses TRBV7-8 and TRBJ2-1, with 9 bases identical to TRBD2. Germline V gene sequence: CDR1 SGHVS, CDR2 FQNEAQ. The CDR3 loop spans 15 amino acids. The ends lost 2 bases at V and 6 bases at J; junction bases unmatched: 5. In DNA form, the CDR3 reads TGTGCCAGCAGCTTATCCGGGACTAGCTTCAATGAGCAGTTCTTC. Protein sequence: CASSLSGTSFNEQFF.

The chain has TRBV7-9 and TRBJ2-3, with D perhaps TRBD1 or TRBD2 (5 bases each). The CDR3 length is 17 residues. With 5 bases removed from V and 1 base from J, the gap between germline ends came to 19 bases. CDR1 is SEHNR, CDR2 FQNEAQ, per germline (reference sequence). This chain's CDR3 is CASSHRGGVVGTDTQYF. CDR3 coding DNA: TGTGCCAGCAGCCACCGTGGGGGAGTTGTCGGCACAGATACGCAGTATTTT.

The genes are TRBV20-1 and TRBJ2-7; D is uncertain. Germline V gives CDR1 DFQATT, CDR2 SNEGSKA (reference sequence). V lost 6 bases and J 3 bases, leaving 24 bases between the germline ends. CDR3 size: 16 residues. The CDR3 here is CSAISRERSFSYEQYF. As DNA, the CDR3 is TGCAGTGCAATAAGTCGCGAACGGAGCTTTAGCTACGAGCAGTACTTC.

This clonotype occurred a few times. V gene TRBV2 combines with J gene TRBJ1-3; D not resolved. Looked up from germline, CDR1 is SNHLY and CDR2 is FYNNEI. The V gene lost 4 bases and the J gene lost 5 bases, with 9 bases spanning the gap. The CDR3 has 13 residues. Here the CDR3 DNA reads TGTGCCAGCAGTGCTAACGGGCGAAACACCATATATTTT. Translation gives CASSANGRNTIYF.

The V and J genes are TRBV7-8 and TRBJ1-5; D is possibly TRBD1 (5 bases). The germline V gene encodes CDR1 SGHVS and CDR2 FQNEAQ. The CDR3 covers 19 residues. Trimming took 1 base from V and 8 from J, leaving 27 bases between them. CDR3 sequence: CASSLGDPGPEWRIKPQHF. CDR3 nucleotides: TGTGCCAGCAGCTTAGGTGATCCGGGACCGGAATGGAGAATCAAGCCCCAGCATTTT.

The J gene is TRBJ1-1, the V gene TRBV6-1, with 7 bases lining up with TRBD1. The CDR3 totals 12 residues. The V and J ends lost 10 bases and 3 bases, in that order; junction bases with no gene match: 5. CDR1 and CDR2 from the germline V gene are MNHNS and SASEGT. This chain's CDR3 is CATRQGDTEAFF. As DNA, the CDR3 is TGTGCCACTCGACAGGGCGACACTGAAGCTTTCTTT.

This clonotype came up a few times. The rearrangement uses TRBV20-1 and TRBJ1-2; D unresolved. The germline V gene encodes CDR1 DFQATT and CDR2 SNEGSKA (reference sequence). V lost 0 bases and J lost 8, with 16 bases in between. The CDR3 consists of 14 residues. The CDR3 DNA reads TGCAGTGCTAGAGATCCGGGATATGTCAACGGCTACACCTTC. It translates to CSARDPGYVNGYTF.

This clonotype was observed a single time. CDR3: CASSFGGALSGYTF. The CDR3 region has the DNA TGTGCCAGCAGTTTCGGGGGGGCACTATCTGGCTACACCTTC. This chain joins TRBV12-3 or TRBV12-4 and TRBJ1-2; tentative D call: TRBD1 (6 bases). The CDR3 contains 14 residues. The V end was cut by 3 bases, the J end by 7 bases, with 15 bases between.

This rearrangement joins TRBV20-1 to TRBJ2-7, with a weak D call TRBD2 (6 bases). This CDR3 has 11 residues. Germline V gene lookup returns CDR1 DFQATT and CDR2 SNEGSKA (reference sequence). Trimming shortened V by 6 bases and J by 3 bases, and 9 bases separated the two germline ends. The CDR3 here is CSARDFYEQYF. CDR3 nucleotide sequence: TGCAGTGCCCGGGACTTCTACGAGCAGTACTTC.

Ten or more counts support this clonotype. The chain joins TRBV7-9 to TRBJ2-7; D remains ambiguous. The germline CDR1 and CDR2 sequences are SEHNR and FQNEAQ (reference sequence). Trimming shortened V by 0 bases and J by 3 bases, and 15 bases separated the two germline ends. The CDR3 contains 16 residues. CDR3 DNA: TGTGCCAGCAGCTTAGCATCGGACCTCCTGAACTACGAGCAGTACTTC. Residues: CASSLASDLLNYEQYF. The entire variable domain, with the rest obtained from reference TRBV7-9 and TRBJ2-7, is as follows: DTGVSQNPRHKITKRGQNVTFRCDPISEHNRLYWYRQTLGQGPEFLTYFQNEAQLEKSRLLSDRFSAERPKGSFSTLEIQRTEQGDSAMYLCASSLASDLLNYEQYFGPGTRLTVT.

The CDR3 DNA reads TGCGCCAGCAGCTTGGACCCGAGAATTTCACCCCTCCACTTT. This translates into CASSLDPRISPLHF. V gene TRBV5-1 combines with J gene TRBJ1-6; no definite D call. Trimming cost V 0 bases and J 9 bases, with 10 bases left between them. The germline V gene encodes CDR1 SGHRS and CDR2 YFSETQ. The CDR3 runs 14 residues.

This clonotype was counted only a few times. This chain connects TRBV20-1 to TRBJ2-7, with TRBD2 matching over 8 bases. V lost 3 bases, J lost 5 bases, and 15 bases stayed unmatched. CDR1 and CDR2 from the germline V gene are DFQATT and SNEGSKA (reference sequence). This CDR3 is 16 amino acids long. The CDR3 DNA sequence: TGCAGTGCTAGGGACCCGAGCGGGGGCCTTCCTAACGAGCAGTACTTC. Protein: CSARDPSGGLPNEQYF.

The rearrangement links TRBV7-2 to TRBJ1-3; D is unresolved. Germline V gene data show CDR1 as SGHTA and CDR2 as FQGNSA. The ends were cut back, 5 bases at V and 0 bases at J, with 11 bases in the middle. The CDR3 is made up of 15 amino acids. The CDR3 bases are TGTGCCAGCAGCAAATTCCAGAGCTCTGGAAACACCATATATTTT. Translation: CASSKFQSSGNTIYF.

This clonotype has ten or more counts. V is TRBV7-9 and J is TRBJ2-1; 11 bases align to TRBD2. Germline CDR1 is SEHNR and CDR2 is FQNEAQ (reference sequence). V shed 0 bases, J shed 5 bases, and the junction held 3 bases outside the gene matches. The CDR3 contains 16 residues. CDR3 region: CASSLAGTSGHNEQFF. The CDR3, as DNA: TGTGCCAGCAGCTTAGCTGGGACTAGCGGCCACAATGAGCAGTTCTTC.

The J gene is TRBJ1-1, the V gene TRBV15; a weak D match, TRBD1 (5 bases). Germline CDR1 is LNHNV and CDR2 is YYDKDF (reference sequence). The CDR3 is 14 amino acids. Trimming pared 0 bases from V and 5 bases from J, leaving 10 bases between. CDR3 nucleotide sequence: TGTGCCACCAGCAGAGAAATGCAGGGAACTGAAGCTTTCTTT. Encoded protein: CATSREMQGTEAFF.

This clonotype was seen ten or more times. This sequence joins TRBV9 and TRBJ2-1; D remains ambiguous. Germline assignment: CDR1 SGDLS and CDR2 YYNGEE. The CDR3 extends over 14 amino acids. Trimming pared 3 bases from V and 0 bases from J, leaving 7 bases between. The CDR3 DNA reads TGTGCCAGCAGCGGACTGAGCTCCTACAATGAGCAGTTCTTC. Translation gives CASSGLSSYNEQFF.

There are a few counts of this clonotype. This chain joins TRBV20-1 and TRBJ2-7; TRBD2 matches at 7 bases. CDR3 size: 12 residues. CDR1 and CDR2 (germline): DFQATT, SNEGSKA (reference sequence). After removal of 5 bases from V and 7 bases from J, the junction contained 8 bases not matched to a gene. The CDR3 is CSAVPGLGEQYF. CDR3 nucleotide sequence: TGCAGTGCTGTCCCAGGACTAGGGGAGCAGTACTTC.

V and J are TRBV9 and TRBJ2-7; the D is unclear. The V gene lost 2 bases and the J gene lost 2 bases, with 11 bases spanning the gap. The V gene's germline CDR1 is SGDLS and CDR2 YYNGEE. The CDR3 is 14 residues long. Written as DNA, the CDR3 is TGTGCCAGCAGCGTTGACCAGAGTCCCTACGAGCAGTACTTC. This sequence encodes CASSVDQSPYEQYF.